Presented here are 5 T cell receptor beta chains from one specimen sequenced in a study of control samples from healthy donors and cancer patients. Libraries were prepared by immunoSEQ multiplex PCR; TCRdb keeps only in-frame clonotypes and omits some of them. Among 170,000 or so clones, approximately 94% were seen once, and the ten largest hold 1.1% to 1.5%. Sample: blood. The receptors come from a woman aged 18-30 years in good health.

This chain uses TRBV28 with TRBJ2-7; TRBD1 matches 9 bases. Germline trimming cut 4 bases from V and 4 bases from J; bases unmatched to any gene: 8. CDR1 is MDHEN, CDR2 SYDVKM, per germline. CDR3 size: 15 residues. The chain's CDR3 is CASSSPGQGKYEQYF. The CDR3 nucleotides read TGTGCCAGCAGTTCACCGGGACAGGGAAAGTACGAGCAGTACTTC.

The genes are TRBV6-2 or TRBV6-3 and TRBJ2-2; perhaps TRBD2 as D (6 bases). The CDR3 has 19 amino acids. Trimming removed 1 base at V and 8 bases at J, with 26 bases between. Germline CDR1 MNHEY, CDR2 SVGEGT. CDR3 loop: CASSYWMIWDSRRGGELFF. The CDR3 bases are TGTGCCAGCAGTTACTGGATGATTTGGGACTCCCGACGGGGAGGGGAGCTGTTTTTT.

This clone was detected once. The chain uses TRBV24-1 and TRBJ2-3; 12 bases fit TRBD2. The CDR3 contains 16 residues. J gave up 4 bases and V 3 bases, and 4 bases lay outside the gene matches. The germline V gene has CDR1 KGHDR and CDR2 SFDVKD. This CDR3 is CATSDQGLAGPDTQYF. DNA of the CDR3: TGTGCCACCAGTGATCAAGGACTAGCGGGACCAGATACGCAGTATTTT.

The chain recombines TRBV3-1 (or the pseudogene TRBV3-2) with TRBJ1-6; 9 bases are a match to TRBD1. The CDR3 spans 13 residues. The germline CDR1 and CDR2 sequences are LGHDT and YNNKEL (reference sequence). J gave up 14 bases and V 3 bases, and 5 bases lay outside the gene matches. The CDR3 is CASSQGQGVSLHF. The CDR3 DNA follows: TGTGCCAGCAGCCAGGGACAGGGCGTATCCCTCCACTTT.

This rearrangement joins TRBV5-4 to TRBJ1-2; D is perhaps TRBD1 (5 bases). This CDR3 region has 15 residues. V was clipped by 0 bases and J by 1 base, with 10 bases between them. The V gene's germline CDR1 is SGHNT and CDR2 YYREEE (reference sequence). The CDR3 DNA is TGTGCCAGCAGCTTGGGATTGGGGGTTAACTATGGCTACACCTTC. It specifies CASSLGLGVNYGYTF.